This T cell receptor beta chain derives from a study of STAT5B mutations in CD4+ large granular lymphocyte leukemia. Germline assignment: CDR1 SNHLY and CDR2 FYNNEI. This CDR3 is 14 amino acids long. The V gene end was trimmed by 6 bases and the J gene end by 5 bases; junction bases not matched to a gene: 6. Sequencing was at survey level. The data were produced by immunoSEQ multiplex PCR, yet TCRdb's version contains in-frame clones alone and is incomplete. Here the sample spans more than 30,000 clones, about 88% being singletons. The source is a human donor in good health. The sequenced material came from CD4+ T cells from blood buffy coats. The J gene is TRBJ1-5, the V gene TRBV2; 8 nucleotides agree with TRBD1. CDR3 loop: CASRAQGGDQPQHF. CDR3 DNA sequence: TGTGCCAGCAGAGCACAGGGGGGGGATCAGCCCCAGCATTTT.